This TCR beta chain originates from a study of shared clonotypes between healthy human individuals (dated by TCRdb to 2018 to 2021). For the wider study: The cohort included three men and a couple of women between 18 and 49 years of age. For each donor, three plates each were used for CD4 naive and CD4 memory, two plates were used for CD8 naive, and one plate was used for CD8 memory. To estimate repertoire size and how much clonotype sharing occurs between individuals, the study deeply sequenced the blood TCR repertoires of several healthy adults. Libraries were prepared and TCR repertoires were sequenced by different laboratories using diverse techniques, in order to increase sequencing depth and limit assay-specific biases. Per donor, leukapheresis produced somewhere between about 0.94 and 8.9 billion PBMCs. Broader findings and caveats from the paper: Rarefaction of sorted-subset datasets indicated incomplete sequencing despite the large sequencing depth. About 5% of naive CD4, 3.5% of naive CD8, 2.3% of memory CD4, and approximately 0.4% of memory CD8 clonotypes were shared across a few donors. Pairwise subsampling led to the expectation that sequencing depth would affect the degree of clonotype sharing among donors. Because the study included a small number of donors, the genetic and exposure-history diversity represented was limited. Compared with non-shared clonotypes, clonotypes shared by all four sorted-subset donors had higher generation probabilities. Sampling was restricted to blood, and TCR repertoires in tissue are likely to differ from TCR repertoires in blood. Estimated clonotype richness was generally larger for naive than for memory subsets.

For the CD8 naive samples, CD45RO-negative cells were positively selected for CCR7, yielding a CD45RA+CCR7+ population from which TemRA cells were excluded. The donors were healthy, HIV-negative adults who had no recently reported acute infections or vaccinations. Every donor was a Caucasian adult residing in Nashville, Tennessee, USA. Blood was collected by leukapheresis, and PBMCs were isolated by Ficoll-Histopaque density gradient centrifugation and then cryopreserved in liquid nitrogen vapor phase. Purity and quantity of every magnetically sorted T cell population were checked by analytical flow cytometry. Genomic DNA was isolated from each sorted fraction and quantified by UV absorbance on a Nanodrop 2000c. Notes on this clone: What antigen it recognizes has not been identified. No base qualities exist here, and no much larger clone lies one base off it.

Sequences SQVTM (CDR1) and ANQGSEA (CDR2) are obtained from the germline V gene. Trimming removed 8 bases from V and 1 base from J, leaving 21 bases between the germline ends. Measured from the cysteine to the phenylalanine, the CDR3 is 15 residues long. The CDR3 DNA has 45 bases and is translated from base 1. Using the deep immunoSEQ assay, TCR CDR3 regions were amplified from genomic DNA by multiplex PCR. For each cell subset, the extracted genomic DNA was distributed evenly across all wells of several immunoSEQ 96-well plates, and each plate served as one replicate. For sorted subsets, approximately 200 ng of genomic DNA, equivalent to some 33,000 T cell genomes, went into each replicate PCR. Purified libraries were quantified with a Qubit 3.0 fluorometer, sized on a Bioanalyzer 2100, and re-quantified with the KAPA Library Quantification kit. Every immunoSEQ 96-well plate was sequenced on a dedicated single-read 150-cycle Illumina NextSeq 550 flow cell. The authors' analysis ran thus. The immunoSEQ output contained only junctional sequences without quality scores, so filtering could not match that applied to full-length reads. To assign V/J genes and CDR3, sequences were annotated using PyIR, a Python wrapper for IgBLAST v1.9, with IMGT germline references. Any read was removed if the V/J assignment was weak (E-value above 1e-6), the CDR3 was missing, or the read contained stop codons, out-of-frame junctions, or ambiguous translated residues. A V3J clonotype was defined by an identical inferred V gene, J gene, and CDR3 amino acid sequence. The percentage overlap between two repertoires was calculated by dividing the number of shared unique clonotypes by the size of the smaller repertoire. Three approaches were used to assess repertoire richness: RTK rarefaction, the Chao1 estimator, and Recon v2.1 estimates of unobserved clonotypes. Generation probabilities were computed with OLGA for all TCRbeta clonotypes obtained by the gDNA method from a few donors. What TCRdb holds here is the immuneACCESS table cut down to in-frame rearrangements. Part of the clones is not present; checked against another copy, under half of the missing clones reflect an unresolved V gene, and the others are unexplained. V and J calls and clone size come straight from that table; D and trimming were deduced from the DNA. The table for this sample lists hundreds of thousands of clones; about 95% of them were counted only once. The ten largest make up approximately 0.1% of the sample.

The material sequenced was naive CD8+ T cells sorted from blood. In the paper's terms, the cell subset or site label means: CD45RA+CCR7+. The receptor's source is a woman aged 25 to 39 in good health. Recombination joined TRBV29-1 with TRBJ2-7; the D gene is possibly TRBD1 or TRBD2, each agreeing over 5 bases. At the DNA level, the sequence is TGCAGCCCCTCCGCCCGGGGCCCCTGGTCCTACGAGCAGTACTTC. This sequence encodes CSPSARGPWSYEQYF.